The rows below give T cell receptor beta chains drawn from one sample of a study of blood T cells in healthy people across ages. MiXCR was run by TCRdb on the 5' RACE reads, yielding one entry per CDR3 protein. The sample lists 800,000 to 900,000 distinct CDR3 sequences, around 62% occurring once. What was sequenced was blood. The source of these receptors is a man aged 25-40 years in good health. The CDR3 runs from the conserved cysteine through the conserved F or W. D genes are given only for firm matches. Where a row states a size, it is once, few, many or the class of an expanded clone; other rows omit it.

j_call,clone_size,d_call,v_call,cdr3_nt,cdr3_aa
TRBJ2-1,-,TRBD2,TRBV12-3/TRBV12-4,TGTGCCAGCACCCCGGGGGGGCCGGTTTACAATGAGCAGTTCTTC,CASTPGGPVYNEQFF
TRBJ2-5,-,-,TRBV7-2,TGTGTCAGCAGCTTCAGACAGACCCAGTACTTC,CVSSFRQTQYF
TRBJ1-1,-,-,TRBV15,TGTGCCACCAGCAGACAGACAGGACCGAACACTGAAGCTTTCTTT,CATSRQTGPNTEAFF
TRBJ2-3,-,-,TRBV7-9,TGTGCCAGCAGCTTAGGGGGACCGCTCACAGATACGCAGTATTTT,CASSLGGPLTDTQYF
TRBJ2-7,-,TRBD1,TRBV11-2,TGTGCCAGCGGAACGGACAGGGGGACCTACGAGCAGTACTTC,CASGTDRGTYEQYF
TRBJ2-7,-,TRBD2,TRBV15,TGTGCCACCAGCAGAGGCGGGAGGGGGACAGCCTACGAGCAGTACTTC,CATSRGGRGTAYEQYF
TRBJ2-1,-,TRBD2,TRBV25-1,TGTGCCAGCAGTGAATATGGTAGCGGGGCAAGGTACAATGAGCAGTTCTTC,CASSEYGSGARYNEQFF
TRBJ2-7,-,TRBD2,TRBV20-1,TGCAGTGCTAGAGACCCCAGCGGGGGGACCTCCTACGAGCAGTACTTC,CSARDPSGGTSYEQYF
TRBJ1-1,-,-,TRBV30,TGTGCCTGGAGGACAGGATGGGCTGAAGCTTTCTTT,CAWRTGWAEAFF
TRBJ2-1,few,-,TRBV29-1,TGCAGCGTTGGTGCGTCAACCTACAATGAGCAGTTCTTC,CSVGASTYNEQFF
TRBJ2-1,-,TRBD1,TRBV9,TGTGCCAGCAGCGTTGAATGGACAGGGAAGGAGCAGTTCTTC,CASSVEWTGKEQFF